This entry lists 12 T cell receptor beta chains sequenced from one sample in a study of shared clonotypes between healthy human individuals. Libraries were prepared by immunoSEQ multiplex PCR; TCRdb keeps only in-frame clonotypes and omits some of them. The sample shows roughly 700,000 clones, about 74% of them seen only once. The source material was memory CD4+ T cells sorted from blood. Indicated subset: CD45RA-negative fraction. Receptors were obtained from a woman in her 30s in good health.

V is TRBV2 and J is TRBJ1-5; D remains unclear. V lost 2 bases and J 4 bases, leaving 15 bases between the germline ends. CDR3 length: 16 residues. Per germline, CDR1 SNHLY and CDR2 FYNNEI. As DNA, the CDR3 is TGTGCCAGCAGTGAATACGGCGGTTCGGGTAATCAGCCCCAGCATTTT. The encoded protein is CASSEYGGSGNQPQHF.

V and J are TRBV6-5 and TRBJ2-1; the match to TRBD2 covers 9 bases. V shed 9 bases, J shed 6 bases, and the junction held 9 bases outside the gene matches. This CDR3 has 14 residues. Germline V gives CDR1 MNHEY, CDR2 SVGAGI. The CDR3 DNA follows: TGTGCCAGTGGTCTCGCGGGAGGGGGCAATGAGCAGTTCTTC. Translation: CASGLAGGGNEQFF.

CDR3 protein: CASTKGLAADTQYF. CDR3 bases: TGTGCCAGCACTAAGGGACTAGCGGCAGATACGCAGTATTTT. The chain recombines TRBV2 with TRBJ2-3; 11 bases are a match to TRBD2. The germline CDR1 and CDR2 sequences are SNHLY and FYNNEI. V trimming: 7 bases; J trimming: 4 bases; junction bases outside the gene matches: 4. The CDR3 runs to 14 residues.

The chain links TRBV7-2 to TRBJ2-3; D remains unclear. Germline CDR1 is SGHTA and CDR2 is FQGNSA. With 1 base removed from V and 4 bases from J, the gap between germline ends came to 9 bases. The CDR3 loop spans 14 amino acids. CDR3 in amino acids: CASSLGANPDTQYF. CDR3 in DNA: TGTGCCAGCAGCTTAGGGGCGAACCCAGATACGCAGTATTTT. The variable domain in full, with the rest retrieved from reference TRBV7-2 and TRBJ2-3, is GAGVSQSPSNKVTEKGKDVELRCDPISGHTALYWYRQSLGQGLEFLIYFQGNSAPDKSGLPSDRFSAERTGGSVSTLTIQRTQQEDSAVYLCASSLGANPDTQYFGPGTRLTVL.

This clone was detected a few times. Within the sample, other DNA sequences also encode this same CDR3. The V call is TRBV15, the J call TRBJ2-7; TRBD1 aligns across 7 bases. This CDR3 is built from 12 residues. Trimming cost V 4 bases and J 10 bases; bases outside gene matches: 7. Per the germline V gene, CDR1 is LNHNV and CDR2 is YYDKDF (reference sequence). The CDR3 protein is CATSIRQGLQYF. The CDR3 bases are TGTGCCACCAGCATCCGACAGGGTCTCCAGTACTTC.

The rearrangement links TRBV10-3 to TRBJ1-1; no clear D. The germline CDR1 and CDR2 sequences are ENHRY and SYGVKD. V shed 11 bases and J shed 1 base, with 17 bases lying between them. The CDR3 has 14 amino acids. The CDR3 is CASRAVAGNTEAFF. DNA of the CDR3: TGTGCCTCAAGAGCAGTCGCAGGGAACACTGAAGCTTTCTTT.

This clone was seen just once. Other DNA variants within this sample encode the same CDR3. Written as DNA, the CDR3 is TGTGCCAGCAGTGAAGCTACAGGAACCTACGAGCAGTACTTC. It specifies CASSEATGTYEQYF. The chain links TRBV6-1 to TRBJ2-7; weak D call: TRBD1 (5 bases). Trimming removed 0 bases from V and 2 bases from J, with 8 bases in between. Germline CDR1 MNHNS, CDR2 SASEGT. The CDR3 sequence is 14 residues long.

V is TRBV2 and J is TRBJ2-7; 13 bases match TRBD2. The CDR3 is 15 amino acids. Per the germline V gene, CDR1 is SNHLY and CDR2 is FYNNEI. V shed 7 bases, J shed 5 bases, and the junction held 8 bases outside the gene matches. DNA of the CDR3: TGTGCCAGCACCGGACTAGCGGGAGCTCCCAACGAGCAGTACTTC. As protein: CASTGLAGAPNEQYF.

CDR3 residues: CASSFTPGTATEAFF. Written as DNA, the CDR3 is TGTGCCAGCAGTTTCACGCCCGGGACAGCCACTGAAGCTTTCTTT. The chain recombines TRBV28 with TRBJ1-1, with 7 bases aligning to TRBD1. Looked up from germline, CDR1 is MDHEN and CDR2 is SYDVKM. The CDR3 totals 15 residues. Losses at the gene ends were 3 bases for V and 4 bases for J; bases not matched to a gene: 8. Variable domain in full (rest from reference TRBV28 and TRBJ1-1): DVKVTQSSRYLVKRTGEKVFLECVQDMDHENMFWYRQDPGLGLRLIYFSYDVKMKEKGDIPEGYSVSREKKERFSLILESASTNQTSMYLCASSFTPGTATEAFFGQGTRLTVV.

In the case of this clone: With a far larger clone one base away, a read error is the likely cause. Other DNA sequences in this sample translate to the same CDR3. The rearrangement uses TRBV15 and TRBJ1-4; 10 bases fit TRBD1. Losses at the gene ends were 5 bases for V and 5 bases for J; bases not matched to a gene: 2. CDR1 and CDR2 (germline): LNHNV, YYDKDF (reference sequence). The length of the CDR3 is 14 residues. In DNA form, the CDR3 reads TGTGCCACCAGCCGGGGACAGGGGAATGAAAAACTGTTTTTT. It translates to CATSRGQGNEKLFF.

This clone has just one count. V is TRBV7-2 and J is TRBJ2-1; 9 nucleotides align to TRBD1. Germline CDR1 reads SGHTA; CDR2 reads FQGNSA. V lost 5 bases, J lost 1 base, and 3 bases stayed unmatched. The CDR3 covers 15 residues. Here the CDR3 reads CASSRDRGSYNEQFF. CDR3 sequence (DNA): TGTGCCAGCAGCCGAGACAGGGGGTCCTACAATGAGCAGTTCTTC.

The chain is built from TRBV10-3 and TRBJ2-7; TRBD2 agrees at 7 bases. This CDR3 comprises 17 residues. Per germline, CDR1 ENHRY and CDR2 SYGVKD. The V segment lost 3 bases and the J segment 0 bases; nucleotides outside the gene matches: 11. CDR3 sequence: CAISDPSSSGSSYEQYF. Written as DNA, the CDR3 is TGTGCCATCAGTGACCCCTCCTCTAGCGGAAGCTCCTACGAGCAGTACTTC.